A single sample is the source of the 13 T cell receptor beta chains below, sequenced in a study of cytomegalovirus exposure and HLA in healthy donors. Libraries were prepared by immunoSEQ multiplex PCR; TCRdb keeps only in-frame clonotypes and omits some of them. The sample holds 200,000 to 250,000 clones, over 70% seen once. The specimen was PBMCs. These receptors all come from a woman in her twenties or thirties in good health and CMV-seropositive.

The chain uses TRBV4-2 and TRBJ2-1, with 7 bases lining up with TRBD2. Germline V gene data show CDR1 as LGHNA and CDR2 as YNFKEQ. Trimming took 4 bases from V and 6 from J; bases not matched to a gene: 12. The length of the CDR3 is 16 residues. DNA of the CDR3: TGTGCCAGCAGCCGCTCGCTAGCGGTGGGGAGCAATGAGCAGTTCTTC. Translating it yields CASSRSLAVGSNEQFF.

The chain uses TRBV30 and TRBJ2-3, with 7 bases that match TRBD2. Germline CDR1 GTSNPN, CDR2 SVGIG (reference sequence). The CDR3 totals 13 residues. Trimming at V came to 0 bases and at J to 6 bases, leaving 3 bases not matched to a gene. Here the CDR3 reads CAWSVIGGDTQYF. The CDR3 region has the DNA TGTGCCTGGAGTGTGATCGGGGGGGATACGCAGTATTTT.

The CDR3 nucleotides read TGCGCCAGCAGGCTTACAGGCGACAATGGCTACACCTTC. The encoded protein is CASRLTGDNGYTF. The chain carries TRBV4-1 and TRBJ1-2, with a tentative D call TRBD1 (5 bases). CDR1 and CDR2 (germline): MGHRA, YSYEKL. The CDR3 runs to 13 residues. V lost 6 bases and J lost 6, with 14 bases in between.

V usage is TRBV5-1 and J usage is TRBJ1-3; D unclear. V lost 4 bases and J lost 1, with 15 bases in between. Germline V gene data show CDR1 as SGHRS and CDR2 as YFSETQ. The CDR3 extends over 16 amino acids. Here the CDR3 DNA reads TGCGCCAGCAGCGGGCCAGGCGAACCTTCTGGAAACACCATATATTTT. This encodes CASSGPGEPSGNTIYF.

This clone was observed a handful of times. J is TRBJ2-2 and V is TRBV2; D is ambiguous. The germline CDR1 and CDR2 sequences are SNHLY and FYNNEI. The length of the CDR3 is 13 residues. The V end lost 7 bases, the J end lost 6 bases, and 12 bases lay between the germline ends. The CDR3 sequence: CASNAVKSGELFF. For the CDR3, the DNA is TGTGCCAGCAACGCAGTAAAGTCCGGGGAGCTGTTTTTT.

This chain uses TRBV4-2 with TRBJ2-2; 9 bases align to TRBD2. Germline V gene sequence: CDR1 LGHNA, CDR2 YNFKEQ. The J segment lost 9 bases and the V segment lost 4 bases, leaving 15 bases of the junction unmatched. The CDR3 is 17 residues long. The CDR3 DNA reads as TGTGCCAGCAGCCCACTACCGGGACTAGCCTATCGCCGGGAGCTGTTTTTT. It yields the protein CASSPLPGLAYRRELFF.

The CDR3 nucleotides read TGTGCCAGCAGTGAAGAAGCGGGCTCCTACAATGAGCAGTTCTTC. Translation: CASSEEAGSYNEQFF. The chain combines TRBV6-1 with TRBJ2-1; possibly TRBD2 for D (6 bases). CDR1 and CDR2 from the germline V gene are MNHNS and SASEGT. The CDR3 spans 15 residues. Trimming took 1 base from V and 0 from J, leaving 7 bases between them.

This clone has a count of ten or more. The genes are TRBV10-1 and TRBJ2-1; 11 nucleotides agree with TRBD2. The CDR3 length is 16 residues. Germline loops: CDR1 WNHNN, CDR2 SYGVQD (reference sequence). The V segment lost 2 bases and the J segment 8 bases; nucleotides outside the gene matches: 8. The CDR3 loop is CASSETTGLAGDEQFF. CDR3 DNA sequence: TGCGCCAGCAGTGAGACGACCGGACTAGCGGGCGATGAGCAGTTCTTC.

The rearrangement uses TRBV30 and TRBJ2-1; D is perhaps TRBD1 (6 bases). Germline assignment: CDR1 GTSNPN and CDR2 SVGIG (reference sequence). This CDR3 has 17 residues. V was clipped by 0 bases and J by 2 bases, with 17 bases between them. In DNA, the CDR3 is TGTGCCTGGAGTGTACTTGCTCCAGGGGTTACCTACAATGAGCAGTTCTTC. Amino acid sequence: CAWSVLAPGVTYNEQFF.

This chain uses TRBV4-3 with TRBJ1-2, with unresolved D. Germline V gene lookup returns CDR1 LGHNA and CDR2 YSLEER. The CDR3 has 13 residues. Trimming took off 0 bases at V and 5 bases at J, with 7 bases between the two ends. This CDR3 reads CASSQDIKYGYTF. The CDR3 DNA is TGCGCCAGCAGCCAAGATATCAAGTATGGCTACACCTTC.

The genes are TRBV6-5 and TRBJ1-5; D is undetermined. The CDR3 consists of 15 residues. Trimming left V 6 bases short and J 1 base short, with 13 bases between. Looked up from germline, CDR1 is MNHEY and CDR2 is SVGAGI. Here the CDR3 reads CASSHRLPSNQPQHF. The CDR3 DNA reads TGTGCCAGCAGCCACCGACTCCCCAGCAATCAGCCCCAGCATTTT.

This clone was seen a single time. This chain joins TRBV7-9 and TRBJ2-7, with D maybe TRBD2 (5 bases). Between the trimmed V and J ends, which lost 5 bases and 6 bases, there was a span of 14 bases. CDR1 SEHNR and CDR2 FQNEAQ come from the germline V gene (reference sequence). The CDR3 contains 13 residues. The CDR3 region has the DNA TGTGCCAGCAGCAAGACTACATTTACCGAGCAGTACTTC. It encodes CASSKTTFTEQYF.

The rearrangement uses TRBV27 and TRBJ2-7; D not certain. CDR3 length: 13 residues. Germline values: CDR1 MNHEY, CDR2 SMNVEV (reference sequence). Trimming removed 7 bases at V and 5 bases at J, with 15 bases between. CDR3 amino acids: CASTDTGLHEQYF. Here the CDR3 DNA reads TGTGCCAGCACTGACACGGGTCTCCACGAGCAGTACTTC.